Sequencing of this TCR beta chain was carried out in a study of control samples from healthy donors and cancer patients. The assay was immunoSEQ multiplex PCR, and TCRdb's table has in-frame clones only and misses some. Among roughly 92,000 clones, 70% to 90% were seen once, and the ten largest hold roughly 1.2%. This clone appeared once. V lost 6 bases to trimming and J lost 10 bases; unmatched junction nucleotides: 17. Germline V gives CDR1 MNHNY, CDR2 SVGAGI (reference sequence). The CDR3 has 15 residues. This clonotype was sampled from a woman in her forties or fifties in good health. The sample comprised blood. V and J are TRBV6-6 and TRBJ1-1; 7 nucleotides align to TRBD1. CDR3 sequence: CASRDHGKGARGAFF. DNA of the CDR3: TGTGCCAGCAGGGACCATGGGAAGGGGGCAAGGGGAGCTTTCTTT.